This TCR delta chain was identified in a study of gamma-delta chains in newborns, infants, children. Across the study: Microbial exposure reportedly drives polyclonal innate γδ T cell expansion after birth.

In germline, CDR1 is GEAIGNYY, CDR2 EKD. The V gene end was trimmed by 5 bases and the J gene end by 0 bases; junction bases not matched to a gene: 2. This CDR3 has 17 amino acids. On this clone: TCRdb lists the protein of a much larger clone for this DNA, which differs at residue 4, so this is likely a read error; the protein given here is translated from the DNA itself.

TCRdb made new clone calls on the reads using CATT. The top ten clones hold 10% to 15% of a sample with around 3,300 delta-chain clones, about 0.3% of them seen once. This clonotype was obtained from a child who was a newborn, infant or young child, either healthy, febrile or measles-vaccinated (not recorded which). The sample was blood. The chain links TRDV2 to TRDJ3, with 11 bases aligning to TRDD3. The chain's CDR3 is CACATGGYSWDTRQMFF. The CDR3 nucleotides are TGTGCCTGTGCCACTGGGGGATACTCCTGGGACACCCGACAGATGTTTTTC.